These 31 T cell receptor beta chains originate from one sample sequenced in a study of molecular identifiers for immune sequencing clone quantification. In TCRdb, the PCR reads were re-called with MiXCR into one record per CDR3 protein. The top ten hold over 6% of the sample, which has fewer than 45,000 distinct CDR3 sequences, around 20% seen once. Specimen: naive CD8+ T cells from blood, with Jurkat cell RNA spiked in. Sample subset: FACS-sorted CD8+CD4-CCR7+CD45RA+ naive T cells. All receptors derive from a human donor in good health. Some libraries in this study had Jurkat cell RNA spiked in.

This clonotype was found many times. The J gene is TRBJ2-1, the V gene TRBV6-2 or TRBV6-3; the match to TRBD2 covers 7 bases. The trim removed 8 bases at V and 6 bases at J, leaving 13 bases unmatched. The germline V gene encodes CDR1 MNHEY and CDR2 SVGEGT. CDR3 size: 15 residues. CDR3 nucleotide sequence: TGTGCCAGCTTTGGGAGCGCGGGAGTACCCAATGAGCAGTTCTTC. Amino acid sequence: CASFGSAGVPNEQFF.

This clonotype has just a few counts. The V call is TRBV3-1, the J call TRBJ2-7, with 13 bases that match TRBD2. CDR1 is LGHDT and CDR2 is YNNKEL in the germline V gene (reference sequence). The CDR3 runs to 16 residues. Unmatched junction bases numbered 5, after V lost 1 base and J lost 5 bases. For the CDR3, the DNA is TGTGCCAGCAGCCAAGGGACTAGCGGGAGAGGGGACGAGCAGTACTTC. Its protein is CASSQGTSGRGDEQYF.

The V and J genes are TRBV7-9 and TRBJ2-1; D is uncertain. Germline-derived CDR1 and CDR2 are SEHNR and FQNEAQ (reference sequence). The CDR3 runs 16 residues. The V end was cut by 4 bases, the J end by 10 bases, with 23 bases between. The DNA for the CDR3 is TGTGCCAGCAGCTCATTATATTCCCCGGCCCTCAACGAGCAGTTCTTC. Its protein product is CASSSLYSPALNEQFF.

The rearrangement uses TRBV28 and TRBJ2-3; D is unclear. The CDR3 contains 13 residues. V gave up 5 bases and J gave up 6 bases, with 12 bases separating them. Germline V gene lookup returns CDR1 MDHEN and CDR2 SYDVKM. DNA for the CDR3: TGTGCCAGCAGTACCCCTCGGTGGGATACGCAGTATTTT. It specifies CASSTPRWDTQYF.

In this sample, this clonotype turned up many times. The CDR3: CASRWVNEQYF. In nucleotides, the CDR3 is TGTGCCAGTAGGTGGGTGAACGAGCAGTACTTC. The chain carries TRBV19 and TRBJ2-7; no clear D gene. CDR3 length equals 11 residues. V was shortened by 6 bases and J by 5 bases, with 8 bases between the two germline ends. The V gene's germline CDR1 is LNHDA and CDR2 SQIVND (reference sequence).

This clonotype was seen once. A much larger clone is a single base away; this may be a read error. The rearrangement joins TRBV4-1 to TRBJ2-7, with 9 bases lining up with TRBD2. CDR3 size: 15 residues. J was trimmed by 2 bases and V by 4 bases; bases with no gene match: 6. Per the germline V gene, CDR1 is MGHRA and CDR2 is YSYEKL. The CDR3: CASSPMAGGPYEQYF. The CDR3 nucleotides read TGCGCCAGCAGCCCTATGGCGGGAGGGCCCTACGAGCAGTACTTC.

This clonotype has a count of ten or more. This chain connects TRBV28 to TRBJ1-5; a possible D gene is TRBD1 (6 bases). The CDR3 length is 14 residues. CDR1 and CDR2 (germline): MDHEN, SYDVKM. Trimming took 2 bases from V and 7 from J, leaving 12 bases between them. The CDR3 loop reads CASSLEAGEQPQHF. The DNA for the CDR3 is TGTGCCAGCAGTTTAGAAGCAGGGGAGCAGCCCCAGCATTTT.

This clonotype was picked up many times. For the CDR3, the DNA is TGTGCCAGCAGATCTACTAAGCAGGATCCCACCTACGAGCAGTACTTC. Amino acid sequence: CASRSTKQDPTYEQYF. The rearrangement links TRBV7-8 to TRBJ2-7; no definite D call. The CDR3 has 16 residues. The germline gives CDR1 SGHVS, CDR2 FQNEAQ. V was cut by 6 bases and J by 2 bases, with 20 bases left in between.

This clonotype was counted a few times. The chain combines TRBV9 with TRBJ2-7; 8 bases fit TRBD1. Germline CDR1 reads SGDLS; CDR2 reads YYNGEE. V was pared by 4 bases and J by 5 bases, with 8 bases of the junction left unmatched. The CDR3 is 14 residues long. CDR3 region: CASSLEGQAHEQYF. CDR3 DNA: TGTGCCAGCAGCCTGGAGGGACAGGCCCACGAGCAGTACTTC.

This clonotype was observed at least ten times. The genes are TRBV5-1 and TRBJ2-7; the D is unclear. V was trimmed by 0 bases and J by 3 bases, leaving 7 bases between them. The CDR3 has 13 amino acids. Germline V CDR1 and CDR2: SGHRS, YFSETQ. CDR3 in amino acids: CASSLGVGYEQYF. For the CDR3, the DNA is TGCGCCAGCAGCTTGGGGGTGGGCTACGAGCAGTACTTC.

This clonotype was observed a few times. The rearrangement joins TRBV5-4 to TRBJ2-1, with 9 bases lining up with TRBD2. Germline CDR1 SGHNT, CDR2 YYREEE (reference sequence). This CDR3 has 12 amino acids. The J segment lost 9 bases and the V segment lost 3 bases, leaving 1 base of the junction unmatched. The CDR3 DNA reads TGTGCCAGCAGCTGGGGACTAGCTGAGCAGTTCTTC. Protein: CASSWGLAEQFF.

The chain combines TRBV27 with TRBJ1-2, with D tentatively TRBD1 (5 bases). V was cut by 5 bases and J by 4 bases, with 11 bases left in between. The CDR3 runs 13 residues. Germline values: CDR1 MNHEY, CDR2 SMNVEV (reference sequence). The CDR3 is CASSMDGTYGYTF. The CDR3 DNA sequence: TGTGCCAGCAGTATGGACGGGACCTATGGCTACACCTTC.

The CDR3 DNA is TGTGCCAGCAGCCTCCAGAGTTATAGCAATCAGCCCCAGCATTTT. It encodes CASSLQSYSNQPQHF. The rearrangement uses TRBV28 and TRBJ1-5; the D is unclear. The length of the CDR3 is 15 residues. From germline, CDR1 is MDHEN and CDR2 SYDVKM. With 6 bases removed from V and 0 bases from J, the gap between germline ends came to 12 bases.

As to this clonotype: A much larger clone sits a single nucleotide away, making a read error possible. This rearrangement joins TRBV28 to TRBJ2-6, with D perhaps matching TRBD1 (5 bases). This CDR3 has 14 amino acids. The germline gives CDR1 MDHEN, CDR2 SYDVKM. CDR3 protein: CASSLVTGANVQTF. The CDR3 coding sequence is TGTGCCAGCAGTTTAGTGACTGGGGCCAACGTCCAGACTTTC. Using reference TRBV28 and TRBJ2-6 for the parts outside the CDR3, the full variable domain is DVKVTQSSRYLVKRTGEKVFLECVQDMDHENMFWYRQDPGLGLRLIYFSYDVKMKEKGDIPEGYSVSREKKERFSLILESASTNQTSMYLCASSLVTGANVQTFGAGSRLTVL.

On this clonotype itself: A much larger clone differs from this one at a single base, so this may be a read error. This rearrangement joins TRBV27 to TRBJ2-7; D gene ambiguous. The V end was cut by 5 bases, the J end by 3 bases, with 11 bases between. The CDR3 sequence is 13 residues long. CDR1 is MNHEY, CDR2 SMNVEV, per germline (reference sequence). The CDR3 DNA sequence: TGTGCCAGCAGTCCCGCGGAGAGCTACGAGCAGTACTTC. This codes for CASSPAESYEQYF.

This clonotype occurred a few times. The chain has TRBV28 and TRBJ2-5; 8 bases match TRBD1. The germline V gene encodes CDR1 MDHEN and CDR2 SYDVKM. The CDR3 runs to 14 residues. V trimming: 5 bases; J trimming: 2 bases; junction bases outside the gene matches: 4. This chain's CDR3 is CASSQGQGQETQYF. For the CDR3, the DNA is TGTGCCAGCAGTCAAGGACAGGGTCAAGAGACCCAGTACTTC.

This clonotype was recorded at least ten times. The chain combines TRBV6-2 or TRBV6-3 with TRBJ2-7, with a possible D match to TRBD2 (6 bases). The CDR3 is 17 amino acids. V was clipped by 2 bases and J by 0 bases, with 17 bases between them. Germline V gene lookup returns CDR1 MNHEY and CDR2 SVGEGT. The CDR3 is CASSYIRRYGSSYEQYF. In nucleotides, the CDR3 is TGTGCCAGCAGTTACATCCGCCGTTACGGGAGCTCCTACGAGCAGTACTTC.

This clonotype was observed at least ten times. CDR3: CASSLGRANEQFF. The CDR3 DNA sequence: TGTGCCAGCAGCTTGGGCAGAGCCAATGAGCAGTTCTTC. This chain uses TRBV5-6 with TRBJ2-1; D is ambiguous. Germline values: CDR1 SGHDT, CDR2 YYEEEE. Deletions cut 0 bases from V and 6 bases from J, with 7 bases between. The CDR3 sequence is 13 residues long.

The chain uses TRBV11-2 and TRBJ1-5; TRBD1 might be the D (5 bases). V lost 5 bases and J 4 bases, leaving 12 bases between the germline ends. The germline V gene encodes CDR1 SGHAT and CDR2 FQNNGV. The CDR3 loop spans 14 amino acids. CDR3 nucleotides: TGTGCCAGCAGCATTGGGGCAGGGAATCAGCCCCAGCATTTT. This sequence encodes CASSIGAGNQPQHF.

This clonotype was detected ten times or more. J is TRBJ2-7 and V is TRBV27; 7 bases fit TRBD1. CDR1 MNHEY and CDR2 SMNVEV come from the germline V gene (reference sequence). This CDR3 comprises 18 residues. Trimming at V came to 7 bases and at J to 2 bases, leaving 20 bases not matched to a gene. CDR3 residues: CASTTRIRQGASTYEQYF. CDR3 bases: TGTGCCAGCACCACAAGAATCAGACAGGGTGCAAGCACCTACGAGCAGTACTTC.

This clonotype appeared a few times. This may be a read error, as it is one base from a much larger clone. In nucleotides, the CDR3 is TGTGCCAGCAGCCCGACCCCTCGAGTGACCCAGTACTTC. Translation: CASSPTPRVTQYF. The chain employs TRBV7-9 and TRBJ2-5; D is uncertain. The V and J ends lost 5 bases and 7 bases respectively, with 14 bases between them. CDR1 is SEHNR and CDR2 is FQNEAQ in the germline V gene (reference sequence). This CDR3 spans 13 amino acids.

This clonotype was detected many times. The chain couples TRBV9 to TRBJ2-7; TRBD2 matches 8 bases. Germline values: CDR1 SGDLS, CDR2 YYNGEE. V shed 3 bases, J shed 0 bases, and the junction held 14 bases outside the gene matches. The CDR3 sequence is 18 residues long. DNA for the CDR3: TGTGCCAGCAGCGCCCGCCCAAGAGCGGGAGCCGACTCCTACGAGCAGTACTTC. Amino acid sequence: CASSARPRAGADSYEQYF.

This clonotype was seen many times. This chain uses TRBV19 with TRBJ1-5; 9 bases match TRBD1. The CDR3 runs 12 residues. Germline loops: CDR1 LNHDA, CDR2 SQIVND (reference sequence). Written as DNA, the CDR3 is TGTGCAACGGGACAGGGTCGTCAGCCCCAGCATTTT. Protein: CATGQGRQPQHF.

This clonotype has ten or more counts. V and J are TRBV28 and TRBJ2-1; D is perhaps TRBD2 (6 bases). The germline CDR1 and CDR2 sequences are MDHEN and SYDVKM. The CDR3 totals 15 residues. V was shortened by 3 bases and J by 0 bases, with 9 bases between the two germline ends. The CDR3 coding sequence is TGTGCCAGCAGTTTTCCCGGGAGCTCCTACAATGAGCAGTTCTTC. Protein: CASSFPGSSYNEQFF.

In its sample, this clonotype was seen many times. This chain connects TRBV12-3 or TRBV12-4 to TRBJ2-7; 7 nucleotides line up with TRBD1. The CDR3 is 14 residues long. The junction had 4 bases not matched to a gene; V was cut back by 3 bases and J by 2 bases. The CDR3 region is CASSFGRGPYEQYF. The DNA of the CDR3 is TGTGCCAGCAGTTTCGGAAGGGGGCCCTACGAGCAGTACTTC.

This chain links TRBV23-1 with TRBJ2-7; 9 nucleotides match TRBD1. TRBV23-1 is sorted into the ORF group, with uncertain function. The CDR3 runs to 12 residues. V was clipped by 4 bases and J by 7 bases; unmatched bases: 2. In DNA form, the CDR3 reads TGCGCCAGCAGTCGACAGGGGGTGGAGCAGTACTTC. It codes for CASSRQGVEQYF.

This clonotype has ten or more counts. CDR3 in amino acids: CASSDNGGRVYNEQFF. The CDR3, as DNA: TGCGCCAGCAGTGATAACGGCGGGAGGGTATACAATGAGCAGTTCTTC. This chain joins TRBV10-1 and TRBJ2-1, with 9 bases identical to TRBD2. The CDR3 contains 16 residues. From germline, CDR1 is WNHNN and CDR2 SYGVQD (reference sequence). Losses at the gene ends were 3 bases for V and 4 bases for J; bases not matched to a gene: 7.

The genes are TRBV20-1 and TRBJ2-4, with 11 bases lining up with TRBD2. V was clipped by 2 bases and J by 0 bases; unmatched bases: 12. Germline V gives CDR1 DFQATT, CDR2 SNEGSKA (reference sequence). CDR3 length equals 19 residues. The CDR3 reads CSARTGLAELPIAKNIQYF. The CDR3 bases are TGCAGTGCTAGAACGGGACTAGCGGAGCTCCCGATAGCCAAAAACATTCAGTACTTC.

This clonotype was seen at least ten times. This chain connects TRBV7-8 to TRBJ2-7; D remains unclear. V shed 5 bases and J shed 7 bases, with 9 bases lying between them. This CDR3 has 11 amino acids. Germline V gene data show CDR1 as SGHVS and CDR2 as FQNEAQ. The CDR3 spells CASSRYGEQYF. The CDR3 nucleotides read TGTGCCAGCAGCAGATACGGGGAGCAGTACTTC.

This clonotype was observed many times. CDR3 amino acids: CASSYSPRLAASSQYF. As DNA, the CDR3 is TGTGCCAGCAGTTACTCTCCCCGACTCGCCGCGTCGTCCCAGTACTTC. The chain employs TRBV6-5 and TRBJ2-5; D remains unclear. Per the germline V gene, CDR1 is MNHEY and CDR2 is SVGAGI. This CDR3 comprises 16 residues. V lost 0 bases and J 9 bases, leaving 20 bases between the germline ends.

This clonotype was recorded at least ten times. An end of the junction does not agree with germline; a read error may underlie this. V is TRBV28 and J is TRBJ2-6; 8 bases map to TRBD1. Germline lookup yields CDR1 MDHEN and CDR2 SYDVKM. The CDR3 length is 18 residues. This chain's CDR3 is CASSVWTGPISGANVLTF. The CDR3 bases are TGTGCCAGCAGTGTATGGACAGGGCCAATTTCTGGGGCCAACGTCCTGACTTTC.